A single sample is the source of the 10 T cell receptor beta chains below, sequenced in a study of blood T cell repertoires in COVID-19. Data came from immunoSEQ multiplex PCR; TCRdb stores just in-frame clones and leaves some out. The table has 70,000 to 90,000 clones, 88% seen once. Sequencing was performed on peripheral blood. These receptors all come from a human donor in a cohort sampled during active COVID-19.

A remark on this clone: Other nucleotide sequences from this sample produce the same CDR3. The genes are TRBV7-9 and TRBJ2-7; 7 bases fit TRBD1. This CDR3 has 14 residues. The V gene end was trimmed by 4 bases and the J gene end by 0 bases; junction bases not matched to a gene: 3. Germline V gives CDR1 SEHNR, CDR2 FQNEAQ (reference sequence). CDR3 in DNA: TGTGCCAGCAGCTCCTCAGGGGGCTCCTACGAGCAGTACTTC. Translated, it gives CASSSSGGSYEQYF. Full variable domain (remainder filled in from reference TRBV7-9 and TRBJ2-7): DTGVSQNPRHKITKRGQNVTFRCDPISEHNRLYWYRQTLGQGPEFLTYFQNEAQLEKSRLLSDRFSAERPKGSFSTLEIQRTEQGDSAMYLCASSSSGGSYEQYFGPGTRLTVT.

The CDR3 nucleotides are TGTGCCGGACGTAAAGGGGCTTCGGGGGAGCTGTTTTTT. This sequence encodes CAGRKGASGELFF. The chain combines TRBV7-2 with TRBJ2-2; TRBD1 might be the D (5 bases). This CDR3 region has 13 residues. Trimming removed 11 bases from V and 8 bases from J, with 18 bases in between. Germline lookup yields CDR1 SGHTA and CDR2 FQGNSA.

The CDR3 loop is CASSQDRGGYGYTF. The CDR3 DNA sequence: TGTGCCAGTAGTCAGGACAGGGGAGGGTATGGCTACACCTTC. The chain combines TRBV19 with TRBJ1-2; 9 nucleotides line up with TRBD1. V shed 5 bases, J shed 5 bases, and the junction held 6 bases outside the gene matches. Germline values: CDR1 LNHDA, CDR2 SQIVND (reference sequence). This CDR3 comprises 14 residues.

The chain links TRBV2 to TRBJ2-3; TRBD1 aligns across 7 bases. V shed 6 bases and J 3 bases; nucleotides not matched to a gene: 12. Germline V CDR1 and CDR2: SNHLY, FYNNEI. This CDR3 contains 16 residues. CDR3 region: CASRGFWTGLTDTQYF. Written as DNA, the CDR3 is TGTGCCAGCAGGGGCTTTTGGACAGGCCTGACAGATACGCAGTATTTT.

V gene TRBV6-5 combines with J gene TRBJ2-2, with TRBD2 matching over 11 bases. CDR1 and CDR2 (germline): MNHEY, SVGAGI. The CDR3 spans 15 residues. With 6 bases clipped from V and 6 bases from J, the junction kept 6 bases outside the gene matches. The CDR3 region has the DNA TGTGCCAGCAGGCGTAGCGGGGGGGCGGCCGGGGAGCTGTTTTTT. It is translated as CASRRSGGAAGELFF.

V is TRBV2 and J is TRBJ2-2; weak D call: TRBD1 (6 bases). From germline, CDR1 is SNHLY and CDR2 FYNNEI. The length of the CDR3 is 13 residues. Between the trimmed V and J ends, which lost 6 bases and 1 base, there was a span of 6 bases. The DNA of the CDR3 is TGTGCCAGCAGCAGGGGGAACACCGGGGAGCTGTTTTTT. It encodes CASSRGNTGELFF.

This rearrangement joins TRBV25-1 to TRBJ1-1; possibly TRBD1 for D (5 bases). Trimming removed 3 bases from V and 3 bases from J, with 11 bases in between. The CDR3 runs 14 residues. Germline V CDR1 and CDR2: MGHDK, SYGVNS. The CDR3 sequence: CASSEGGRDTEAFF. As DNA, the CDR3 is TGTGCCAGCAGTGAGGGGGGGAGAGACACTGAAGCTTTCTTT.

The gene calls are TRBV5-4 and TRBJ1-2; D is unclear. The V end lost 1 base, the J end lost 6 bases, and 19 bases lay between the germline ends. This CDR3 has 16 residues. Per the germline V gene, CDR1 is SGHNT and CDR2 is YYREEE (reference sequence). CDR3 coding DNA: TGTGCCAGCAGCTTGTCCTCGACGCGGAAGAACGATGGCTACACCTTC. Residues: CASSLSSTRKNDGYTF.

The chain has TRBV10-3 and TRBJ1-1; possibly TRBD1 for D (6 bases). V was trimmed by 0 bases and J by 7 bases, leaving 12 bases between them. CDR1 and CDR2 from the germline V gene are ENHRY and SYGVKD. CDR3 length equals 14 residues. The CDR3 sequence: CAISESRGPYEAFF. The CDR3 region has the DNA TGTGCCATCAGTGAGTCGCGGGGGCCCTATGAAGCTTTCTTT.

The chain joins TRBV28 to TRBJ1-2; 7 bases fit TRBD1. The CDR3 is 16 residues long. Germline V gene data show CDR1 as MDHEN and CDR2 as SYDVKM. The trim removed 6 bases at V and 4 bases at J, leaving 14 bases unmatched. The DNA of the CDR3 is TGTGCCAGCAGAAAAGGGACAGCCGTTGCCATCTATGGCTACACCTTC. This codes for CASRKGTAVAIYGYTF.